This record covers a single T cell receptor beta chain. Its antigen remains unidentified. These data originate in a study of cytomegalovirus exposure and HLA in healthy donors. Study-level points and caveats: Researchers reported from a later analysis that most CMV-associated TCR beta chains appeared HLA-restricted. A later analysis revealed that TCR association rates differed between HLA loci, peaking at DRB1 and bottoming out at HLA-C.

PCR used 60 Vbeta primers and 13 Jbeta primers. The table came from immunoSEQ multiplex PCR; TCRdb's copy has only in-frame clones and leaves some out. The sample carries about 140,000 clones, 76% recorded once. Trimming shortened V by 4 bases and J by 3 bases, and 13 bases separated the two germline ends. The V gene's germline CDR1 is SEHNR and CDR2 FQNEAQ (reference sequence). This CDR3 is built from 14 residues. Sample: PBMCs. The clonotype comes from a man between 18 and 35 years old in good health and CMV-seronegative. This chain connects TRBV7-9 to TRBJ2-7; D might be TRBD2 (5 bases). The CDR3 nucleotides are TGTGCCAGCAGCTCCGGGGAAAGCATCTACGAGCAGTACTTC. Translation: CASSSGESIYEQYF.